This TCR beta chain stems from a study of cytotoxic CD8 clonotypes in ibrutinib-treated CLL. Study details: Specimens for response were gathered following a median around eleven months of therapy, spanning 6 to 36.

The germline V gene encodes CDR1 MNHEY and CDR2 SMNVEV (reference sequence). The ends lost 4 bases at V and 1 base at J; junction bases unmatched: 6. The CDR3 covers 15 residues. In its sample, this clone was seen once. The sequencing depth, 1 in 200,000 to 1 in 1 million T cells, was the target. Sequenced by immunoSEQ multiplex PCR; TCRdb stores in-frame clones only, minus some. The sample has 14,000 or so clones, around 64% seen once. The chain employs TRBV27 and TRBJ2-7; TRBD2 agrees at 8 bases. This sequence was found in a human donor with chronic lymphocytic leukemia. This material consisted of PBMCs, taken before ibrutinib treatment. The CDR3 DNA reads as TGTGCCAGCAGTTCCCCCAGCGGGGGATCCTACGAGCAGTACTTC. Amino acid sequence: CASSSPSGGSYEQYF.